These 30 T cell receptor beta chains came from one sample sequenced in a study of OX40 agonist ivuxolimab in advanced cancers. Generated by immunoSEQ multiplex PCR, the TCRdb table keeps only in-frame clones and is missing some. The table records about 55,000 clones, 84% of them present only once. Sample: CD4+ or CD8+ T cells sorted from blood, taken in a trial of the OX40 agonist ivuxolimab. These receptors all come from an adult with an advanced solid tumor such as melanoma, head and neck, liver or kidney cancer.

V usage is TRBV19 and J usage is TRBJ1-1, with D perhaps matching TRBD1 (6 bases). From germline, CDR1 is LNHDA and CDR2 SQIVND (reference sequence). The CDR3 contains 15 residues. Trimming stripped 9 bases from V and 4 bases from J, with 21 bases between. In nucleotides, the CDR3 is TGTGCCAGCATGCCTATACTCAGGGGTGGCACTGAAGCTTTCTTT. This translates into CASMPILRGGTEAFF.

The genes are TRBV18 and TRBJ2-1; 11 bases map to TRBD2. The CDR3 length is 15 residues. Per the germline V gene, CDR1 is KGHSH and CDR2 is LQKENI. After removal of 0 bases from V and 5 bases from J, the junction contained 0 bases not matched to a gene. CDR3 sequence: CASSPPTSGDNEQFF. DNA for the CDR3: TGTGCCAGCTCACCACCGACTAGCGGGGACAATGAGCAGTTCTTC.

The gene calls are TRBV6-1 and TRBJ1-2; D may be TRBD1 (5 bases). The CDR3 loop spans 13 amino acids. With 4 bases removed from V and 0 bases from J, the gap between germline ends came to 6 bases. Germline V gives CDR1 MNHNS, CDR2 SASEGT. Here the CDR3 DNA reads TGTGCCAGCAGTGGACAGACTAACTATGGCTACACCTTC. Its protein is CASSGQTNYGYTF.

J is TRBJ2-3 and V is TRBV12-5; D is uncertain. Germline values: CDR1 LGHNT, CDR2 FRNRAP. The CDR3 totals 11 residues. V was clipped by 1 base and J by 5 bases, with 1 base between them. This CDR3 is CASGLEDTQYF. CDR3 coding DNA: TGTGCTAGTGGTTTGGAAGATACGCAGTATTTT.

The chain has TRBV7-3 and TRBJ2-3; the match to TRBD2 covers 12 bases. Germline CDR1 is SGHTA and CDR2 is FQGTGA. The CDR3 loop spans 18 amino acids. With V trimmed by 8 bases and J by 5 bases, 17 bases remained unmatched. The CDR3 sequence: CASGGGLAGPTSGDTQYF. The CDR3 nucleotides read TGTGCCAGCGGAGGCGGACTAGCGGGACCGACCTCGGGAGATACGCAGTATTTT.

CDR3 nucleotides: TGTGCCAGCAGCCCAGGGACTAGCGGGAGAGGGGAGCTGTTTTTT. Translated: CASSPGTSGRGELFF. The chain uses TRBV28 and TRBJ2-2; 14 bases are a match to TRBD2. V trimming: 6 bases; J trimming: 8 bases; junction bases outside the gene matches: 5. Germline V gene lookup returns CDR1 MDHEN and CDR2 SYDVKM. The CDR3 runs to 15 residues.

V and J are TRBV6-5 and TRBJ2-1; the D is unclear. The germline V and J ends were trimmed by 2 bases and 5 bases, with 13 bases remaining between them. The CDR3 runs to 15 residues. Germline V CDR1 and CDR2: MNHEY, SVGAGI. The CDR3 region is CASSYLPLDNNEQFF. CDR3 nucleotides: TGTGCCAGCAGTTACCTGCCCCTTGACAACAATGAGCAGTTCTTC.

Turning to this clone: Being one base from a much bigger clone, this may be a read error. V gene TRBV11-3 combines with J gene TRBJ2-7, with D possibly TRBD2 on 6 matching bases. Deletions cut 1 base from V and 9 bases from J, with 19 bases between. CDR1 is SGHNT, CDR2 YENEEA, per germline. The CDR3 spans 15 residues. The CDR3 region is CASSLAISPRGGQYF. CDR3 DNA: TGTGCCAGCAGCTTAGCAATAAGTCCCCGGGGAGGGCAGTACTTC.

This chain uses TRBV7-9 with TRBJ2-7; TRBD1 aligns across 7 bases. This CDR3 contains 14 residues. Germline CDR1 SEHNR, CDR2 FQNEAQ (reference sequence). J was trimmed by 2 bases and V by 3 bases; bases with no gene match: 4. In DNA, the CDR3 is TGTGCCAGCAGCTTGGCCGGGACAGCCTACGAGCAGTACTTC. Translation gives CASSLAGTAYEQYF.

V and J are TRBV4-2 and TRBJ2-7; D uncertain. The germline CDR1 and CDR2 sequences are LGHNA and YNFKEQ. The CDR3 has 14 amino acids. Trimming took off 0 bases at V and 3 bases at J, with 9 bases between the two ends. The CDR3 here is CASSQDTTGYEQYF. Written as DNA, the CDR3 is TGTGCCAGCAGCCAAGATACGACTGGCTACGAGCAGTACTTC.

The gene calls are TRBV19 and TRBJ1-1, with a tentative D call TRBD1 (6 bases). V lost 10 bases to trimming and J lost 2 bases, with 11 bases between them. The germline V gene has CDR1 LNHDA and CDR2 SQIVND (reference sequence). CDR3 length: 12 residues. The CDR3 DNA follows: TGTGCCACCAGGGGTCCCAACACTGAAGCTTTCTTT. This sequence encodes CATRGPNTEAFF.

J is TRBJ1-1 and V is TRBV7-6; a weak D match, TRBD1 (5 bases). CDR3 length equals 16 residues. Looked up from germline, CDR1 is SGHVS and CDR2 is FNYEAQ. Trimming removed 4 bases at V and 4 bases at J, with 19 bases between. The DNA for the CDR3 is TGTGCCAGCAGCTCCATTCTAGGGGCGGGTGGCACTGAAGCTTTCTTT. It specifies CASSSILGAGGTEAFF.

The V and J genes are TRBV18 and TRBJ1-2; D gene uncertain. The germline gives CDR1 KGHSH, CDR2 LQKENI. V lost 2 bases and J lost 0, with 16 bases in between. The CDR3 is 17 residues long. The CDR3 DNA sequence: TGTGCCAGCTCACCATCGACACGTCAACATTCTAACTATGGCTACACCTTC. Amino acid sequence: CASSPSTRQHSNYGYTF.

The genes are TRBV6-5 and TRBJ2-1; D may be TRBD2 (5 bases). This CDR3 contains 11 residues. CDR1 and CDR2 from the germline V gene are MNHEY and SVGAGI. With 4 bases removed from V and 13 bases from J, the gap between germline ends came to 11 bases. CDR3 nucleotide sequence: TGTGCCAGCAGTTTGGAGGAAATTCAGTTCTTC. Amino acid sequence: CASSLEEIQFF.

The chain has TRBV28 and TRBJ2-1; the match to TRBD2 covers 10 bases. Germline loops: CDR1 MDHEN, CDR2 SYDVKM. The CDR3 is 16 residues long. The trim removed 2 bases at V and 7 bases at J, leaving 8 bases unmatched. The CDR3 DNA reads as TGTGCCAGCAGTTTAGTGGTTAGCGGGAGGTCGAATGAGCAGTTCTTC. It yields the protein CASSLVVSGRSNEQFF.

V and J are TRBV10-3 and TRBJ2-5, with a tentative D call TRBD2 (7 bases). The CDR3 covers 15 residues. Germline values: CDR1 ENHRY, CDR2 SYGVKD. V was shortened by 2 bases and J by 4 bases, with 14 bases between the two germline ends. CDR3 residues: CAISERGGSGETQYF. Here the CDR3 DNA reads TGTGCCATCAGTGAGAGGGGGGGGTCGGGAGAGACCCAGTACTTC.

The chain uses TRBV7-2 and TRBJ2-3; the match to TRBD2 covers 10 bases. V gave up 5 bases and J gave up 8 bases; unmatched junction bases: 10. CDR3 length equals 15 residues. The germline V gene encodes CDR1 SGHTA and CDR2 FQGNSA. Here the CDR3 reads CASSPQLAGTGTQYF. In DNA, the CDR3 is TGTGCCAGCAGCCCCCAACTAGCGGGGACGGGTACGCAGTATTTT.

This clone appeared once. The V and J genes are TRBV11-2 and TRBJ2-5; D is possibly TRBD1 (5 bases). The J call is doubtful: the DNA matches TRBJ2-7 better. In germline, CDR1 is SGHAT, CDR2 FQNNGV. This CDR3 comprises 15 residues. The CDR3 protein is CASSVTRASSYEQYF. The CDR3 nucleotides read TGTGCCAGCAGCGTAACCAGGGCGAGCTCCTACGAGCAGTACTTC.

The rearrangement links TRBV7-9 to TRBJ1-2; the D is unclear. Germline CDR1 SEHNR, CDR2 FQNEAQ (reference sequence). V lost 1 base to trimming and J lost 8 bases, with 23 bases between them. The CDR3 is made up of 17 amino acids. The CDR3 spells CASSLGGVGTAALGYTF. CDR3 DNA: TGTGCCAGCAGCTTAGGGGGTGTTGGAACAGCCGCGTTGGGCTACACCTTC. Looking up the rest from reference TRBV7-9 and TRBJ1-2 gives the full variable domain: DTGVSQNPRHKITKRGQNVTFRCDPISEHNRLYWYRQTLGQGPEFLTYFQNEAQLEKSRLLSDRFSAERPKGSFSTLEIQRTEQGDSAMYLCASSLGGVGTAALGYTFGSGTRLTVV.

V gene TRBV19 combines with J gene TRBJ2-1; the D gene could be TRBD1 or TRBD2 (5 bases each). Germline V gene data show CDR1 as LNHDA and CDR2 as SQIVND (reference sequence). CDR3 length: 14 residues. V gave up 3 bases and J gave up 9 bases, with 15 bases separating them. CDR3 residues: CASSIGGPGGEQFF. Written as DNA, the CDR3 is TGTGCCAGTAGTATCGGCGGGCCTGGGGGTGAGCAGTTCTTC. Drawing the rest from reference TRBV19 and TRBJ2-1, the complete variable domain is DGGITQSPKYLFRKEGQNVTLSCEQNLNHDAMYWYRQDPGQGLRLIYYSQIVNDFQKGDIAEGYSVSREKKESFPLTVTSAQKNPTAFYLCASSIGGPGGEQFFGPGTRLTVL.

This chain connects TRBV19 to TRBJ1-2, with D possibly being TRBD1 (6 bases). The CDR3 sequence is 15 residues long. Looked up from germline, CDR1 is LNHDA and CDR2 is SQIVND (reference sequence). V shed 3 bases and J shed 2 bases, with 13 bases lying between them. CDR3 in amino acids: CASSMKGGQNYGYTF. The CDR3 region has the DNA TGTGCCAGTAGTATGAAGGGCGGACAGAACTATGGCTACACCTTC.

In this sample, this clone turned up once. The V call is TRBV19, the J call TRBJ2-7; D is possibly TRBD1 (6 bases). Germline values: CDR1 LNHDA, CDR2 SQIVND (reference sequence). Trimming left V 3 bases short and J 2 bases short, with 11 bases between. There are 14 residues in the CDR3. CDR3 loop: CASSISRTAYEQYF. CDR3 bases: TGTGCCAGTAGTATCTCTAGGACAGCCTACGAGCAGTACTTC.

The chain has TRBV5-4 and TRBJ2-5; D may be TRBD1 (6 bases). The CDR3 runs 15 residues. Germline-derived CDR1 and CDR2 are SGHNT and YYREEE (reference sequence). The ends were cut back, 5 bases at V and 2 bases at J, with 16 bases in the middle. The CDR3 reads CASSSPTGQQETQYF. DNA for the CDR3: TGTGCCAGCAGTTCCCCGACTGGACAGCAAGAGACCCAGTACTTC.

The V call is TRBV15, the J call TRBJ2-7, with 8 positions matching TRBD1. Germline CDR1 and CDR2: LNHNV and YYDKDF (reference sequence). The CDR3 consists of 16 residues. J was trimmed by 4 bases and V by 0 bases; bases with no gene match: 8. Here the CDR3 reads CATSRDYGGQEYEQYF. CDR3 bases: TGTGCCACCAGCAGAGATTACGGGGGACAGGAGTACGAGCAGTACTTC.

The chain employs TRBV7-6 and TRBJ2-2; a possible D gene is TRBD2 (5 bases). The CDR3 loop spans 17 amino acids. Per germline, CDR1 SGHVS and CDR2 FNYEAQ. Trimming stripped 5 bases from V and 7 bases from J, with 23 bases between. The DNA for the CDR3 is TGTGCCAGCAGCCCACGTCCCTTAGTGGGAGAGGGCGGGGAGCTGTTTTTT. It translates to CASSPRPLVGEGGELFF.

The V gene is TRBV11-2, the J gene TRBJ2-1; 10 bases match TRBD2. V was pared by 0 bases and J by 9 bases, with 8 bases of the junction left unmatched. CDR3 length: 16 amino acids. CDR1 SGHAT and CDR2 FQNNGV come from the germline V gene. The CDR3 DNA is TGTGCCAGCAGCTTAGATCGGCTAGCGGGAGTGGCTGAGCAGTTCTTC. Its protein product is CASSLDRLAGVAEQFF.

The CDR3 loop reads CVRSNLAGISYNEQFF. The CDR3 DNA is TGTGTCAGAAGCAACCTAGCGGGAATCTCCTACAATGAGCAGTTCTTC. This rearrangement joins TRBV7-5 to TRBJ2-1; TRBD2 is the table's D call and was not checked against the DNA. TRBV7-5 is designated a pseudogene. The CDR3 totals 16 residues.

The DNA of the CDR3 is TGTGCCAGCTCACCACCGTCCGGACGGTATGAAAAACTGTTTTTT. Protein: CASSPPSGRYEKLFF. This chain links TRBV18 with TRBJ1-4; no firm D call. Germline values: CDR1 KGHSH, CDR2 LQKENI. V lost 0 bases, J lost 6 bases, and 11 bases lay in between. The CDR3 loop spans 15 amino acids.

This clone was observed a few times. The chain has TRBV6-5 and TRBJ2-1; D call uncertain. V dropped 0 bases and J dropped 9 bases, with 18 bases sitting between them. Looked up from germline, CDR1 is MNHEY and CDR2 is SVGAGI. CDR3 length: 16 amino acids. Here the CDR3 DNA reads TGTGCCAGCAGTTACTCTAAGTGGGCGCAACGCGGTGAGCAGTTCTTC. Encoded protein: CASSYSKWAQRGEQFF.

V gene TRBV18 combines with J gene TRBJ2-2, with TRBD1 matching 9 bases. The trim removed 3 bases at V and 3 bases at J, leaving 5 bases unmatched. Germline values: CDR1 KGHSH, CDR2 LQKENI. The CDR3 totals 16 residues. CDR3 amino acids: CASSPIGTGYTGELFF. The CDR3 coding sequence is TGTGCCAGCTCACCGATCGGGACAGGGTACACCGGGGAGCTGTTTTTT.